The rows below give T cell receptor beta chains drawn from one sample of a study of molecular identifiers for immune sequencing clone quantification. TCRdb reanalysed the PCR reads using MiXCR and keeps one entry per CDR3 protein. The sample lists more than 550,000 distinct CDR3 sequences; about 25% were seen once. The sample comprised naive CD8+ T cells from blood, with Jurkat cell RNA spiked in. These receptors came from a human donor in good health. Some libraries in this study had Jurkat cell RNA spiked in. The CDR3 runs from the conserved cysteine through the conserved F or W. D genes are given only for firm matches. Some rows mark clone size as missing; the rest say once, few, many or name a class of expanded clone.

V: TRBV6-2/TRBV6-3; J: TRBJ1-3; size: few; D: .; DNA: TGTGCCAGCAGTCCGATTGGAAACACCATATATTTT; CDR3: CASSPIGNTIYF
V: TRBV15; J: TRBJ1-5; size: .; D: .; DNA: TGTGCCAGCGCAAAAGGGGGTCAGCCCCAGCATTTT; CDR3: CASAKGGQPQHF
V: TRBV10-3; J: TRBJ1-6; size: once; D: .; DNA: TGTGCCATCAGTGAGTCGGTGTGGGGGACTGCGAATTCACCCCTCCACTTT; CDR3: CAISESVWGTANSPLHF
V: TRBV19; J: TRBJ1-5; size: few; D: .; DNA: TGTGCCAGTAGTGTTTTATTTTCGGGTAGCAATCAGCCCCAGCATTTT; CDR3: CASSVLFSGSNQPQHF
V: TRBV7-2; J: TRBJ2-1; size: .; D: TRBD2; DNA: TGTGCCAGCAGCTTAGTCGGGACTAGCGGGGGGTTAGGCGATGAGCAGTTCTTC; CDR3: CASSLVGTSGGLGDEQFF
V: TRBV4-1; J: TRBJ1-5; size: .; D: TRBD1; DNA: TGCGCCAGCAGCCAGGAACAGGGGGCTTGGCAGCCCCAGCATTTT; CDR3: CASSQEQGAWQPQHF
V: TRBV20-1; J: TRBJ1-4; size: .; D: TRBD1; DNA: TGCAGTGCTAGTAGCGGACAGGGGACCGCAACTAATGAAAAACTGTTTTTT; CDR3: CSASSGQGTATNEKLFF
V: TRBV6-2/TRBV6-3; J: TRBJ1-5; size: many; D: .; DNA: TGTGCCAGCAGTTCGACGGCTAGCAATCAGCCCCAGCATTTT; CDR3: CASSSTASNQPQHF
V: TRBV5-4; J: TRBJ1-2; size: .; D: .; DNA: TGTGCCAGCAGCCCGGGAGACCCCAAACGGTATGGCTACACCTTC; CDR3: CASSPGDPKRYGYTF
V: TRBV7-9; J: TRBJ2-3; size: many; D: .; DNA: TGTGCCAGCAGCGAGTTCCCGGGACTTCTCGAAGATACGCAGTATTTT; CDR3: CASSEFPGLLEDTQYF
V: TRBV4-2; J: TRBJ1-6; size: .; D: TRBD1; DNA: TGTGCCAGCAGCCAAGGACAGGGTGGGACCTATAATTCACCCCTCCACTTT; CDR3: CASSQGQGGTYNSPLHF
V: TRBV27; J: TRBJ2-3; size: .; D: .; DNA: TGTGCCAGCAGTTTAGGCCCAGCGGAATGCACAGATACGCAGTATTTT; CDR3: CASSLGPAECTDTQYF
V: TRBV11-3; J: TRBJ2-1; size: .; D: .; DNA: TGTGCCAGCAGCTTAGATAGGCAGGTTTACAATGAGCAGTTCTTC; CDR3: CASSLDRQVYNEQFF
V: TRBV7-9; J: TRBJ2-3; size: many; D: .; DNA: TGTGCCAGCAGCCCAACCCATAACACAGATACGCAGTATTTT; CDR3: CASSPTHNTDTQYF
V: TRBV5-5; J: TRBJ2-7; size: .; D: TRBD1; DNA: TGTGCCAGCAGCTCCTGGGACAGCGTCTCCTACGAGCAGTACTTC; CDR3: CASSSWDSVSYEQYF
V: TRBV14; J: TRBJ2-2; size: many; D: .; DNA: TGTGCCAGCAGCCCCTCTCTTTTTGCCGGGGAGCTGTTTTTT; CDR3: CASSPSLFAGELFF
V: TRBV13; J: TRBJ2-3; size: many; D: .; DNA: TGTGCCAGCAGCTTATCTAGCGCAGCAGCGGATACGCAGTATTTT; CDR3: CASSLSSAAADTQYF
V: TRBV28; J: TRBJ2-7; size: .; D: .; DNA: TGTGCCAGCAGTTCCGGACAAAACTACGCGCAGTACTTC; CDR3: CASSSGQNYAQYF
V: TRBV5-5; J: TRBJ1-2; size: many; D: .; DNA: TGTGCCAGCAGCTTACGTCAGACAACTAACTATGGCTACACCTTC; CDR3: CASSLRQTTNYGYTF